Following are 9 T cell receptor beta chains from one sample sequenced in a study of identical twins. TCRdb itself ran the 5' RACE reads through MiXCR, one entry per CDR3 protein. The sample yields about 530,000 distinct CDR3 sequences, about 16% seen once. The same data also contributed to another study, on yellow fever vaccine responses in identical twins.

Sequenced input: CD4+ T cells sorted from blood. These receptors all stem from a young woman in good health.

This clonotype was counted between two and nine times. The rearrangement links TRBV20-1 to TRBJ2-1; 9 nucleotides agree with TRBD2. CDR3 length: 17 amino acids. Unmatched junction bases numbered 12, after V lost 6 bases and J lost 0 bases. Germline V lookup: CDR1 DFQATT, CDR2 SNEGSKA (reference sequence). In DNA, the CDR3 is TGCAGTGCCGACCAAAGGGGGACTAGCATCTCCTACAATGAGCAGTTCTTC. This sequence encodes CSADQRGTSISYNEQFF.

Comment on this clonotype: This may come from a read error, since a much larger clone is one base off. V is TRBV7-9 and J is TRBJ2-1; tentatively, D is TRBD2 (5 bases). Trimming stripped 2 bases from V and 2 bases from J, with 7 bases between. The CDR3 has 14 amino acids. Looked up from germline, CDR1 is SEHNR and CDR2 is FQNEAQ (reference sequence). The CDR3 spells CASSLTGTYNEQFF. In DNA form, the CDR3 reads TGTGCCAGCAGCTTAACGGGGACCTACAATGAGCAGTTCTTC.

This clonotype was detected ten times or more. J is TRBJ2-3 and V is TRBV6-5, with 15 bases aligning to TRBD2. This CDR3 has 16 residues. Trimming removed 2 bases from V and 4 bases from J; junction bases left unmatched: 1. Germline CDR1 MNHEY, CDR2 SVGAGI. The CDR3 loop is CASSYGLAGGPDTQYF. For the CDR3, the DNA is TGTGCCAGCAGTTACGGACTAGCGGGAGGGCCAGATACGCAGTATTTT.

J is TRBJ2-7 and V is TRBV7-6, with 8 positions matching TRBD1. The germline gives CDR1 SGHVS, CDR2 FNYEAQ. The CDR3 loop spans 15 amino acids. The trim removed 1 base at V and 0 bases at J, leaving 2 bases unmatched. The CDR3 region is CASSLGTGGSYEQYV. Here the CDR3 DNA reads TGTGCCAGCAGCTTAGGAACAGGGGGCTCCTACGAGCAGTACGTC.

The chain carries TRBV12-5 and TRBJ2-1; 7 bases line up with TRBD2. The CDR3 loop spans 15 amino acids. V trimming: 7 bases; J trimming: 7 bases; junction bases outside the gene matches: 13. Germline CDR1 and CDR2: LGHNT and FRNRAP. CDR3 amino acids: CASVPLGGSRNEQFF. The CDR3 DNA follows: TGTGCTAGTGTCCCCCTTGGCGGGAGTAGGAATGAGCAGTTCTTC. Combining the CDR3 with reference TRBV12-5 and TRBJ2-1 gives the whole variable domain DARVTQTPRHKVTEMGQEVTMRCQPILGHNTVFWYRQTMMQGLELLAYFRNRAPLDDSGMPKDRFSAEMPDATLATLKIQPSEPRDSAVYFCASVPLGGSRNEQFFGPGTRLTVL.

This clonotype was seen a few times. The chain is built from TRBV2 and TRBJ2-1; TRBD1 matches 8 bases. J was trimmed by 0 bases and V by 6 bases; bases with no gene match: 7. The CDR3 has 16 amino acids. Germline V gene lookup returns CDR1 SNHLY and CDR2 FYNNEI. CDR3 sequence (DNA): TGTGCCAGCAGGTTCCCAGGGGGCTTCTCCTACAATGAGCAGTTCTTC. Translating gives CASRFPGGFSYNEQFF. Using reference TRBV2 and TRBJ2-1 for the parts outside the CDR3, the full variable domain is EPEVTQTPSHQVTQMGQEVILRCVPISNHLYFYWYRQILGQKVEFLVSFYNNEISEKSEIFDDQFSVERPDGSNFTLKIRSTKLEDSAMYFCASRFPGGFSYNEQFFGPGTRLTVL.

This clonotype was observed a few times. The chain joins TRBV7-9 to TRBJ1-6, with D possibly being TRBD1 (5 bases). Per the germline V gene, CDR1 is SEHNR and CDR2 is FQNEAQ (reference sequence). V lost 3 bases and J 7 bases, leaving 10 bases between the germline ends. CDR3 length: 14 residues. The CDR3: CASSFGAVNSPLHF. Here the CDR3 DNA reads TGTGCCAGCAGCTTCGGGGCAGTAAATTCACCCCTCCACTTT.

The CDR3 nucleotides read TGTGCCAGCAGATTTGATCTAGCGACGGATACGCAGTATTTT. This codes for CASRFDLATDTQYF. The rearrangement joins TRBV5-5 to TRBJ2-3, with D possibly being TRBD2 (6 bases). Trimming removed 5 bases from V and 6 bases from J, with 16 bases in between. This CDR3 has 14 amino acids. CDR1 is SGHKS and CDR2 is YYEKEE in the germline V gene (reference sequence).

The gene calls are TRBV27 and TRBJ2-1, with TRBD2 identical over 12 bases. The CDR3 contains 21 residues. V trimming: 4 bases; J trimming: 0 bases; junction bases outside the gene matches: 16. In germline, CDR1 is MNHEY, CDR2 SMNVEV (reference sequence). The CDR3 is CASSYRGGTSGSRPSYNEQFF. The CDR3 DNA is TGTGCCAGCAGTTATCGGGGGGGGACTAGCGGGTCCCGCCCCTCCTACAATGAGCAGTTCTTC.